The 13 T cell receptor beta chains presented below share a single source sample, sequenced in a study of blood T cell repertoires in COVID-19 (dated by TCRdb to the early 2020s). The receptor library was made with the immunoSEQ multiplex PCR assay. TCRdb holds this immuneACCESS table with in-frame rearrangements only. Some clones are missing; in checked studies, unresolved V genes explain under half, and the rest has no known cause. The sample table records some 250,000 clones; approximately 80% of these occur just once. The leading ten clones occupy over 8% of the sample. Sequences were obtained from peripheral blood. The source of these receptors is a woman of 80 years or more with acute or convalescent COVID-19.

This clone was found a few times. DNA of the CDR3: TGTGCCAGCAGCTCTTCGGCGACAGGGTTTGTAGATGGCTACACCTTC. It specifies CASSSSATGFVDGYTF. The chain joins TRBV11-2 to TRBJ1-2, with 7 bases that match TRBD1. Unmatched junction bases numbered 14, after V lost 4 bases and J lost 6 bases. CDR1 and CDR2 from the germline V gene are SGHAT and FQNNGV. This CDR3 has 16 residues.

The genes are TRBV19 and TRBJ1-1; TRBD1 might be the D (5 bases). V lost 7 bases, J lost 4 bases, and 13 bases lay in between. Germline lookup yields CDR1 LNHDA and CDR2 SQIVND (reference sequence). This CDR3 has 13 residues. The CDR3: CASNRAGGTEAFF. The CDR3, as DNA: TGTGCCAGTAATCGGGCGGGGGGCACTGAAGCTTTCTTT.

V and J are TRBV6-5 and TRBJ1-1, with 10 bases aligning to TRBD1. Germline V gene sequence: CDR1 MNHEY, CDR2 SVGAGI. The J segment lost 4 bases and the V segment lost 2 bases, leaving 1 base of the junction unmatched. CDR3 length: 14 amino acids. CDR3 in amino acids: CASSYRTGGTEAFF. DNA for the CDR3: TGTGCCAGCAGTTACCGGACAGGGGGCACTGAAGCTTTCTTT.

This clone turned up a few times. Additional DNA sequences in this sample encode the identical CDR3. The chain has TRBV5-1 and TRBJ1-4; D might be TRBD1 (5 bases). Trimming took 0 bases from V and 8 from J, leaving 11 bases between them. There are 14 residues in the CDR3. Germline CDR1 SGHRS, CDR2 YFSETQ. This CDR3 reads CASSLGGLGEKLFF. The CDR3 DNA reads as TGCGCCAGCAGCTTGGGGGGCTTGGGCGAAAAACTGTTTTTT.

The chain uses TRBV7-9 and TRBJ2-2; D remains ambiguous. The ends were cut back, 5 bases at V and 2 bases at J, with 9 bases in the middle. Looked up from germline, CDR1 is SEHNR and CDR2 is FQNEAQ (reference sequence). The CDR3 consists of 14 residues. CDR3 nucleotide sequence: TGTGCCAGCAGCCTACCCCAAAACACCGGGGAGCTGTTTTTT. Protein: CASSLPQNTGELFF.

In its sample, this clone was seen once. This CDR3 reads CASSVALGGQETQYF. The CDR3 coding sequence is TGTGCCAGCAGCGTAGCCTTGGGGGGCCAAGAGACCCAGTACTTC. This chain connects TRBV9 to TRBJ2-5, with a possible D match to TRBD2 (6 bases). V was shortened by 0 bases and J by 1 base, with 10 bases between the two germline ends. This CDR3 is built from 15 residues. The V gene's germline CDR1 is SGDLS and CDR2 YYNGEE.

This clone was seen more than once but under ten times. The rearrangement links TRBV3-1 (or the pseudogene TRBV3-2) to TRBJ1-1; no definite D call. The V and J ends lost 4 bases and 4 bases respectively, with 13 bases between them. Germline V gene lookup returns CDR1 LGHDT and CDR2 YNNKEL (reference sequence). The CDR3 has 14 amino acids. The CDR3, as DNA: TGTGCCAGCAGCCCACCTACGCGGGCCACTGAAGCTTTCTTT. Protein: CASSPPTRATEAFF.

CDR3 amino acids: CASSIGRGEQYF. The CDR3 nucleotides read TGTGCCAGTAGTATAGGCAGGGGGGAGCAGTACTTC. This sequence joins TRBV19 and TRBJ2-7, with TRBD1 matching over 7 bases. This CDR3 contains 12 residues. Trimming at V came to 1 base and at J to 7 bases, leaving 1 base not matched to a gene. Germline CDR1 is LNHDA and CDR2 is SQIVND (reference sequence). The full variable domain, its missing parts supplied by reference TRBV19 and TRBJ2-7, is DGGITQSPKYLFRKEGQNVTLSCEQNLNHDAMYWYRQDPGQGLRLIYYSQIVNDFQKGDIAEGYSVSREKKESFPLTVTSAQKNPTAFYLCASSIGRGEQYFGPGTRLTVT.

This clone was seen more than once but under ten times. The chain recombines TRBV11-1 with TRBJ1-1; D uncertain. V was shortened by 3 bases and J by 0 bases, with 5 bases between the two germline ends. Germline CDR1 reads SGHAT; CDR2 reads FQDESV (reference sequence). The CDR3 is 13 residues long. The CDR3 region is CASSFEVNTEAFF. In nucleotides, the CDR3 is TGTGCCAGCAGCTTCGAGGTGAACACTGAAGCTTTCTTT.

The CDR3: CASSLGGEQYF. The CDR3 coding sequence is TGTGCCAGCAGCCTCGGAGGCGAGCAGTACTTC. The chain recombines TRBV3-1 (or the pseudogene TRBV3-2) with TRBJ2-7; D is perhaps TRBD2 (5 bases). V was trimmed by 4 bases and J by 6 bases, leaving 7 bases between them. CDR3 size: 11 residues. In germline, CDR1 is LGHDT, CDR2 YNNKEL (reference sequence).

The sample holds a few counts of this clone. This chain connects TRBV28 to TRBJ1-4; the match to TRBD1 covers 10 bases. V was pared by 2 bases and J by 16 bases, with 4 bases of the junction left unmatched. The CDR3 is 12 amino acids. The V gene's germline CDR1 is MDHEN and CDR2 SYDVKM. CDR3 residues: CASSLRTGGQFF. Here the CDR3 DNA reads TGTGCCAGCAGTTTAAGGACAGGGGGGCAGTTTTTT. The full variable domain, with the rest looked up from reference TRBV28 and TRBJ1-4, is DVKVTQSSRYLVKRTGEKVFLECVQDMDHENMFWYRQDPGLGLRLIYFSYDVKMKEKGDIPEGYSVSREKKERFSLILESASTNQTSMYLCASSLRTGGQFFGSGTQLSVL.

The chain recombines TRBV5-4 with TRBJ2-5; the D gene is possibly TRBD1 (5 bases). V lost 1 base to trimming and J lost 4 bases, with 8 bases between them. The length of the CDR3 is 13 residues. Germline CDR1 SGHNT, CDR2 YYREEE (reference sequence). CDR3 in amino acids: CASSLWQGETQYF. CDR3 bases: TGTGCCAGCAGCTTGTGGCAGGGAGAGACCCAGTACTTC.

For this clone: Germline and junction disagree at one end, which may indicate a read error. V usage is TRBV5-8 and J usage is TRBJ2-1; TRBD1 aligns across 9 bases. This CDR3 is built from 16 residues. CDR1 and CDR2 (germline): SGHTS, YDEGEE. The CDR3 here is CASTRTGGVTYNERFF. CDR3 coding DNA: TGTGCCAGCACCCGCACAGGGGGCGTCACCTACAATGAGCGGTTCTTC.